Below are 30 T cell receptor beta chains sequenced from a single sample in a study of blood T cell repertoires in COVID-19. Method: immunoSEQ multiplex PCR; TCRdb's copy keeps in-frame clones and lacks some. Here the sample spans about 180,000 clones, over 80% being singletons. The specimen was peripheral blood. These receptors were taken from a woman between 70 and 85 years old with COVID-19, enrolled during active disease.

The chain recombines TRBV3-1 (or the pseudogene TRBV3-2) with TRBJ2-2; D remains ambiguous. This CDR3 is 15 amino acids long. Germline V lookup: CDR1 LGHDT, CDR2 YNNKEL (reference sequence). The V and J ends lost 1 base and 1 base respectively, with 7 bases between them. The CDR3 sequence: CASSQVGRNTGELFF. Written as DNA, the CDR3 is TGTGCCAGCAGCCAAGTTGGCAGGAACACCGGGGAGCTGTTTTTT.

The rearrangement links TRBV19 to TRBJ2-5; 9 bases fit TRBD2. The germline V gene has CDR1 LNHDA and CDR2 SQIVND (reference sequence). The V segment lost 10 bases and the J segment 2 bases; nucleotides outside the gene matches: 8. CDR3 length: 14 residues. In DNA, the CDR3 is TGTGCCACCCGTGCGGGAGGGGGGCAAGAGACCCAGTACTTC. Residues: CATRAGGGQETQYF.

The chain joins TRBV27 to TRBJ1-6; the match to TRBD1 covers 8 bases. The junction had 11 bases not matched to a gene; V was cut back by 7 bases and J by 9 bases. CDR3 length: 15 amino acids. CDR1 MNHEY and CDR2 SMNVEV come from the germline V gene (reference sequence). The CDR3 region is CASTSPRQGASPLHF. The DNA for the CDR3 is TGTGCCAGCACTTCCCCAAGGCAGGGGGCTTCACCCCTCCACTTT.

This clone was observed once. CDR3 residues: CASSLAGQAQETQYF. The CDR3, as DNA: TGTGCCAGCAGCTTAGCGGGACAGGCCCAAGAGACCCAGTACTTC. The rearrangement joins TRBV7-2 to TRBJ2-5; 8 nucleotides line up with TRBD1. CDR1 and CDR2 (germline): SGHTA, FQGNSA. The CDR3 spans 15 residues. With V trimmed by 0 bases and J by 1 base, 1 base remained unmatched.

The chain uses TRBV5-1 and TRBJ2-7; no definite D call. Germline CDR1 SGHRS, CDR2 YFSETQ. V was clipped by 1 base and J by 4 bases, with 6 bases between them. This CDR3 is built from 12 residues. This CDR3 is CASSLNLYEQYF. The DNA for the CDR3 is TGCGCCAGCAGCTTGAATTTATACGAGCAGTACTTC.

Note on this clone: Its ends do not fully match the called genes, so a read error is possible. The chain combines TRBV4-1 with TRBJ2-1; 11 nucleotides align to TRBD2. The CDR3 has 14 residues. Germline V gene lookup returns CDR1 MGHRA and CDR2 YSYEKL. This chain's CDR3 is CASSRPGLAESLVF. The CDR3 nucleotides read TGCGCCAGCAGCCGCCCGGGACTAGCGGAGTCCCTTGTCTTC.

The chain has TRBV9 and TRBJ1-5; D is possibly TRBD1 (6 bases). Germline V CDR1 and CDR2: SGDLS, YYNGEE. The V and J ends lost 1 base and 2 bases respectively, with 10 bases between them. This CDR3 region has 15 residues. The CDR3 coding sequence is TGTGCCAGCAGCGTACGACAGGTTGGCAATCAGCCCCAGCATTTT. It yields the protein CASSVRQVGNQPQHF. Complete variable domain (other parts from reference TRBV9 and TRBJ1-5): DSGVTQTPKHLITATGQRVTLRCSPRSGDLSVYWYQQSLDQGLQFLIQYYNGEERAKGNILERFSAQQFPDLHSELNLSSLELGDSALYFCASSVRQVGNQPQHFGDGTRLSIL.

This clone was seen just once. The chain recombines TRBV7-2 with TRBJ2-7, with TRBD2 identical over 11 bases. CDR1 is SGHTA and CDR2 is FQGNSA in the germline V gene. The CDR3 has 15 residues. V was pared by 3 bases and J by 2 bases, with 3 bases of the junction left unmatched. The CDR3 region has the DNA TGTGCCAGCAGCTTTTCGGGACTAGCGGCCTACGAGCAGTACTTC. This translates into CASSFSGLAAYEQYF.

This rearrangement joins TRBV6-6 to TRBJ2-7; 8 nucleotides line up with TRBD2. Germline V gives CDR1 MNHNY, CDR2 SVGAGI (reference sequence). The CDR3 covers 15 residues. V shed 2 bases and J 5 bases; nucleotides not matched to a gene: 8. CDR3 sequence reads: CASSYQAGEGDEQYF. CDR3 coding DNA: TGTGCCAGCAGTTACCAAGCGGGAGAAGGGGACGAGCAGTACTTC.

In this sample, this clone turned up once. The chain recombines TRBV9 with TRBJ1-2, with TRBD1 as a possible D gene (6 bases). CDR3 length equals 13 residues. The germline V gene has CDR1 SGDLS and CDR2 YYNGEE. V was pared by 4 bases and J by 3 bases, with 10 bases between. The chain's CDR3 is CASSPYRDYGYTF. CDR3 DNA: TGTGCCAGCAGCCCTTACAGGGACTATGGCTACACCTTC.

The chain links TRBV2 to TRBJ2-1; 7 bases match TRBD2. This CDR3 region has 15 residues. The V gene's germline CDR1 is SNHLY and CDR2 FYNNEI. The V and J ends lost 1 base and 7 bases, in that order; junction bases with no gene match: 7. Here the CDR3 reads CASSEGRESWNEQFF. Written as DNA, the CDR3 is TGTGCCAGCAGTGAAGGGCGGGAGTCCTGGAATGAGCAGTTCTTC.

The rearrangement links TRBV27 to TRBJ1-1, with 7 bases lining up with TRBD1. With 2 bases clipped from V and 2 bases from J, the junction kept 5 bases outside the gene matches. CDR3 length equals 15 residues. Germline V CDR1 and CDR2: MNHEY, SMNVEV (reference sequence). The CDR3 here is CASSLMGQRNTEAFF. The CDR3 region has the DNA TGTGCCAGCAGTTTAATGGGACAGAGAAACACTGAAGCTTTCTTT.

The chain has TRBV6-2 or TRBV6-3 and TRBJ2-3, with 10 positions matching TRBD2. The CDR3 has 15 amino acids. The V segment lost 6 bases and the J segment 4 bases; nucleotides outside the gene matches: 7. The germline gives CDR1 MNHEY, CDR2 SVGEGT. CDR3 region: CASSSALAGADTQYF. In DNA form, the CDR3 reads TGTGCCAGCAGCTCCGCCCTAGCGGGAGCAGATACGCAGTATTTT.

The chain links TRBV5-4 to TRBJ1-1, with 7 bases fitting TRBD1. The junction had 5 bases not matched to a gene; V was cut back by 4 bases and J by 2 bases. CDR3 length: 14 amino acids. Germline V gene data show CDR1 as SGHNT and CDR2 as YYREEE (reference sequence). CDR3 nucleotide sequence: TGTGCCAGCAGCATTACAGGGGTTAACACTGAAGCTTTCTTT. This sequence encodes CASSITGVNTEAFF.

The CDR3 protein is CASSPLPGTGTGSTEAFF. The CDR3 bases are TGTGCCAGCAGTCCCCTCCCCGGGACAGGGACAGGTAGCACTGAAGCTTTCTTT. This rearrangement joins TRBV28 to TRBJ1-1, with 9 bases fitting TRBD1. The CDR3 sequence is 18 residues long. Germline CDR1 reads MDHEN; CDR2 reads SYDVKM. V lost 5 bases, J lost 4 bases, and 17 bases stayed unmatched.

The chain is built from TRBV7-9 and TRBJ1-2; perhaps TRBD1 as D (5 bases). The CDR3 totals 12 residues. Germline-derived CDR1 and CDR2 are SEHNR and FQNEAQ (reference sequence). V lost 6 bases and J lost 2, with 7 bases in between. CDR3 nucleotides: TGTGCCAGCAGTTGGACAAACTATGGCTACACCTTC. It encodes CASSWTNYGYTF.

The V call is TRBV4-3, the J call TRBJ1-5, with 8 positions matching TRBD1. The length of the CDR3 is 15 residues. Trimming removed 4 bases from V and 5 bases from J; junction bases left unmatched: 7. Per the germline V gene, CDR1 is LGHNA and CDR2 is YSLEER. CDR3 amino acids: CASSRGQGVDQPQHF. The CDR3 DNA follows: TGCGCCAGCAGCCGCGGACAGGGCGTCGATCAGCCCCAGCATTTT.

V usage is TRBV7-6 and J usage is TRBJ1-1; no reliable D call. Trimming left V 1 base short and J 6 bases short, with 12 bases between. Germline-derived CDR1 and CDR2 are SGHVS and FNYEAQ. The CDR3 is made up of 14 amino acids. DNA for the CDR3: TGTGCCAGCAGCTTAGTTGCGGGAACGTCTGAAGCTTTCTTT. This sequence encodes CASSLVAGTSEAFF.

The rearrangement links TRBV5-5 to TRBJ2-1, with TRBD2 as a possible D gene (6 bases). The CDR3 is 13 amino acids. The V end was cut by 2 bases, the J end by 9 bases, with 12 bases between. Per germline, CDR1 SGHKS and CDR2 YYEKEE (reference sequence). The CDR3 DNA reads TGTGCCAGCAGCTTCGGGGGACGGGCTGAGCAGTTCTTC. It translates to CASSFGGRAEQFF.

This rearrangement joins TRBV5-6 to TRBJ1-2, with unresolved D. Germline CDR1 and CDR2: SGHDT and YYEEEE. V was pared by 2 bases and J by 7 bases, with 6 bases between. The CDR3 loop spans 11 amino acids. The CDR3 DNA is TGTGCCAGCAGCTTCTACGGTGGCTACACCTTC. Translated: CASSFYGGYTF.

CDR3 in amino acids: CASSSWTGGNQPQHF. CDR3 DNA: TGCGCCAGCAGCTCGTGGACAGGGGGCAATCAGCCCCAGCATTTT. J is TRBJ1-5 and V is TRBV5-1, with 9 bases that match TRBD1. The V gene end was trimmed by 3 bases and the J gene end by 2 bases; junction bases not matched to a gene: 3. The CDR3 runs 15 residues. From germline, CDR1 is SGHRS and CDR2 YFSETQ.

The chain is built from TRBV7-2 and TRBJ1-2, with a possible D match to TRBD1 (6 bases). From germline, CDR1 is SGHTA and CDR2 FQGNSA. V lost 1 base and J 8 bases, leaving 17 bases between the germline ends. This CDR3 has 15 residues. The CDR3 bases are TGTGCCAGCAGCTTAGTAACAGGGAAAGGAAGCGGCTACACCTTC. Amino acids: CASSLVTGKGSGYTF.

The rearrangement uses TRBV28 and TRBJ1-1; D remains unclear. The CDR3 is made up of 14 amino acids. Looked up from germline, CDR1 is MDHEN and CDR2 is SYDVKM. Trimming shortened V by 7 bases and J by 0 bases, and 12 bases separated the two germline ends. CDR3 DNA sequence: TGTGCCAGCACCGCCCGGGTCCTGAACACTGAAGCTTTCTTT. Translated, it gives CASTARVLNTEAFF.

CDR3 sequence: CASSFRENTEAFF. The CDR3 DNA is TGCGCCAGCAGCTTCAGGGAGAACACTGAAGCTTTCTTT. The chain couples TRBV5-1 to TRBJ1-1; D perhaps matches TRBD1 (5 bases). Trimming took off 2 bases at V and 1 base at J, with 6 bases between the two ends. Germline CDR1 and CDR2: SGHRS and YFSETQ. The CDR3 length is 13 residues.

The chain's CDR3 is CSVVPRGNYGYTF. The CDR3, as DNA: TGCAGCGTTGTCCCCCGGGGGAACTATGGCTACACCTTC. V and J are TRBV29-1 and TRBJ1-2; TRBD1 might be the D (5 bases). The V end lost 4 bases, the J end lost 2 bases, and 11 bases lay between the germline ends. There are 13 residues in the CDR3. Germline V gives CDR1 SQVTM, CDR2 ANQGSEA.

The chain's CDR3 is CASSLRDVNYGYTF. CDR3 coding DNA: TGTGCCAGCAGCTTACGGGATGTAAACTATGGCTACACCTTC. This chain connects TRBV5-6 to TRBJ1-2; no firm D call. CDR1 and CDR2 (germline): SGHDT, YYEEEE. V lost 2 bases to trimming and J lost 2 bases, with 10 bases between them. The CDR3 is 14 residues long.

This chain connects TRBV10-3 to TRBJ2-1, with 10 bases matching TRBD2. V was clipped by 2 bases and J by 9 bases; unmatched bases: 7. The CDR3 has 15 amino acids. From germline, CDR1 is ENHRY and CDR2 SYGVKD. The CDR3 sequence: CAISETLAGVAEQFF. The DNA for the CDR3 is TGTGCCATCAGTGAGACCCTAGCGGGAGTCGCTGAGCAGTTCTTC.

This chain uses TRBV18 with TRBJ2-2, with 13 bases identical to TRBD2. After removal of 3 bases from V and 6 bases from J, the junction contained 4 bases not matched to a gene. Looked up from germline, CDR1 is KGHSH and CDR2 is LQKENI. This CDR3 has 16 amino acids. The CDR3 coding sequence is TGTGCCAGCTCACCCGGACTAGCGGGAGTCTCCGGGGAGCTGTTTTTT. Its translation is CASSPGLAGVSGELFF.

The table lists this clone with a few counts. The chain employs TRBV19 and TRBJ1-5, with D hard to call. Trimming took 4 bases from V and 3 from J, leaving 7 bases between them. The germline V gene has CDR1 LNHDA and CDR2 SQIVND (reference sequence). The CDR3 loop spans 13 amino acids. DNA for the CDR3: TGTGCCAGTAGTAAACAGTTCAATCAGCCCCAGCATTTT. This translates into CASSKQFNQPQHF.

V gene TRBV6-1 combines with J gene TRBJ2-5; 12 bases are a match to TRBD2. V trimming: 1 base; J trimming: 7 bases; junction bases outside the gene matches: 10. Germline V CDR1 and CDR2: MNHNS, SASEGT. This CDR3 is built from 17 residues. CDR3 amino acids: CASSEGLAGGPLGTQYF. As DNA, the CDR3 is TGTGCCAGCAGTGAAGGGCTAGCGGGAGGGCCATTAGGGACCCAGTACTTC.